A selection of T cell receptor beta chains follows, all from one sample in a study of cytomegalovirus exposure and HLA in healthy donors. Libraries were prepared by immunoSEQ multiplex PCR; TCRdb keeps only in-frame clonotypes and omits some of them. The specimen's table records approximately 110,000 clones. Material for sequencing was PBMCs. The origin of the receptors is a man in his forties in good health and CMV-seropositive. CDR3s include the opening cysteine and the closing phenylalanine or tryptophan. The D gene is left open where the match is weak.

v_call	d_call	j_call	cdr3_aa	cdr3_nt
TRBV19	TRBD2	TRBJ2-2	CASSMWAGESGELFF	TGTGCCAGTAGTATGTGGGCGGGGGAATCCGGGGAGCTGTTTTTT
TRBV5-1	TRBD2	TRBJ2-2	CASSFGGRTGELFF	TGCGCCAGCAGCTTCGGCGGGAGAACCGGGGAGCTGTTTTTT
TRBV11-3	TRBD2	TRBJ2-7	CASSPGSGGYEQYF	TGTGCCAGCAGCCCCGGGTCGGGAGGCTACGAGCAGTACTTC
TRBV7-8	TRBD2	TRBJ2-7	CASSLVLGLAGGEQYF	TGTGCCAGCAGCTTAGTACTAGGGCTAGCGGGAGGCGAGCAGTACTTC
TRBV5-6	-	TRBJ2-3	CASSLGTESTDTQYF	TGTGCCAGCAGCTTGGGGACAGAGAGCACAGATACGCAGTATTTT
TRBV19	-	TRBJ2-2	CASSIGQNTGELFF	TGTGCCAGTAGTATAGGGCAGAACACCGGGGAGCTGTTTTTT
TRBV19	TRBD1	TRBJ2-7	CASSIRQGNEQYF	TGTGCCAGTAGTATACGACAGGGGAACGAGCAGTACTTC
TRBV9	-	TRBJ2-5	CASSVEGHLGETQYF	TGTGCCAGCAGCGTAGAGGGACATCTAGGAGAGACCCAGTACTTC
TRBV18	-	TRBJ1-2	CASSQDTDYGYTF	TGTGCCAGCTCACAAGACACTGACTATGGCTACACCTTC
TRBV15	-	TRBJ1-5	CATSRGGQGRGNQPQHF	TGTGCCACCAGCAGAGGGGGGCAGGGGCGCGGTAATCAGCCCCAGCATTTT
TRBV12-5	-	TRBJ2-3	CASGTTGMDTQYF	TGTGCTAGTGGCACGACAGGCATGGATACGCAGTATTTT
TRBV5-4	-	TRBJ1-2	CASSPGTANYGYTF	TGTGCCAGCAGCCCAGGAACAGCTAACTATGGCTACACCTTC
TRBV27	TRBD2	TRBJ2-5	CASRGLAGMGWETQYF	TGTGCCAGCAGGGGACTAGCGGGTATGGGGTGGGAGACCCAGTACTTC
TRBV5-6	TRBD2	TRBJ2-7	CASSWGLDSYEQYF	TGTGCCAGCAGCTGGGGACTAGACTCCTACGAGCAGTACTTC
TRBV5-6	TRBD1	TRBJ2-6	CASSWDRGQGGANVLTF	TGTGCCAGCAGCTGGGACAGGGGGCAAGGTGGGGCCAACGTCCTGACTTTC
TRBV5-1	TRBD2	TRBJ2-1	CASSPSGDSYNEQFF	TGCGCCAGCAGCCCGAGCGGGGACTCCTACAATGAGCAGTTCTTC
TRBV6-5	TRBD2	TRBJ2-2	CASSYLAGVSTGELFF	TGTGCCAGCAGTTACCTAGCGGGAGTTAGCACCGGGGAGCTGTTTTTT
TRBV2	TRBD2	TRBJ2-1	CASSVVAGEGEQFF	TGTGCCAGCAGTGTGGTAGCGGGAGAAGGCGAGCAGTTCTTC
TRBV5-1	-	TRBJ2-1	CASSLDSPHNEQFF	TGCGCCAGCAGCTTGGACTCGCCCCACAATGAGCAGTTCTTC
TRBV28	TRBD2	TRBJ2-5	CASRMRGGRGTQYF	TGTGCCAGCAGGATGAGGGGAGGGAGAGGGACCCAGTACTTC
TRBV27	TRBD2	TRBJ2-3	CASSLGLVSDTQYF	TGTGCCAGCAGTTTGGGACTAGTCTCAGATACGCAGTATTTT
TRBV7-2	-	TRBJ2-7	CASSLVASYEQYF	TGTGCCAGCAGCTTGGTGGCCAGCTACGAGCAGTACTTC
TRBV6-5	-	TRBJ2-7	CASSYAAISSYEQYF	TGTGCCAGCAGTTACGCGGCTATTTCTTCCTACGAGCAGTACTTC
TRBV5-1	-	TRBJ1-1	CASSFRGIGNTEAFF	TGCGCCAGCAGCTTCAGGGGAATTGGGAACACTGAAGCTTTCTTT
TRBV5-1	-	TRBJ2-7	CASSLAGGVVGYEQYF	TGCGCCAGCAGCTTGGCCGGAGGGGTTGTGGGGTACGAGCAGTACTTC
TRBV28	TRBD2	TRBJ2-7	CASRAAGEISYEQYF	TGTGCCAGCAGGGCAGCGGGAGAAATTTCCTACGAGCAGTACTTC
TRBV15	TRBD1	TRBJ1-2	CATSRDRGGQLGYTF	TGTGCCACCAGCAGAGATCGTGGGGGACAGCTCGGCTACACCTTC
TRBV5-1	TRBD1	TRBJ2-6	CASSERTGGGGTLTF	TGCGCCAGCAGCGAACGGACAGGGGGCGGTGGGACCTTGACTTTC
TRBV7-9	TRBD2	TRBJ2-2	CASRALDRGLAGTGELFF	TGTGCCAGCAGAGCCCTCGACAGGGGACTAGCGGGGACCGGGGAGCTGTTTTTT
TRBV11-1	-	TRBJ2-5	CASSSTAGYQETQYF	TGTGCCAGCAGCTCTACGGCGGGGTACCAAGAGACCCAGTACTTC
TRBV29-1	TRBD1	TRBJ2-7	CSAIRDRGVYEQYF	TGCAGCGCTATCCGGGACAGGGGGGTCTACGAGCAGTACTTC
TRBV7-2	TRBD2	TRBJ2-7	CASSLVGGSVSYEQYF	TGTGCCAGCAGCCTAGTTGGCGGGAGCGTCTCCTACGAGCAGTACTTC
TRBV28	TRBD1	TRBJ2-7	CASSLGWTGGDYHEQYF	TGTGCCAGCAGCTTAGGATGGACAGGGGGCGATTACCACGAGCAGTACTTC
TRBV2	-	TRBJ2-3	CASSVLQASTDTQYF	TGTGCCAGCAGTGTTCTCCAAGCTAGCACAGATACGCAGTATTTT
TRBV6-1	-	TRBJ1-2	CASSERGLGYGYTF	TGTGCCAGCAGTGAAAGGGGATTAGGCTATGGCTACACCTTC
TRBV7-2	-	TRBJ1-1	CASSYPGTGAFF	TGTGCCAGCAGCTATCCAGGAACGGGGGCTTTCTTT
TRBV7-9	-	TRBJ2-5	CASSLSSGSQETQYF	TGTGCCAGCAGCTTAAGTAGTGGGAGCCAAGAGACCCAGTACTTC
TRBV6-4	TRBD2	TRBJ2-1	CASSPGGVYNEQFF	TGTGCCAGCAGTCCGGGGGGTGTTTACAATGAGCAGTTCTTC
TRBV18	TRBD1	TRBJ1-5	CASSQGASNQPQHF	TGTGCCAGCTCACAGGGGGCCAGCAATCAGCCCCAGCATTTT